What follows is one T cell receptor beta chain and its context. Its antigen is not yet known. Nothing much larger sits one base from this clone, and base qualities are not available. This sample is drawn from a study of control samples from healthy donors and cancer patients (dated by TCRdb to 2019 to 2021). The CDR3 runs 13 amino acids, cysteine and phenylalanine included. Here the CDR3 DNA is all that survives: 39 bases in frame from base 1. From a lookup of the germline V gene, CDR1 and CDR2 are SGHTA and FQGNSA. Trimming takes 7 bases from V and 4 bases from J, and the germline ends sit 13 bases apart. The receptor library was made with the immunoSEQ multiplex PCR assay. Imported from immuneACCESS, the table was reduced by TCRdb to in-frame sequences with V and J called. These copies leave out some clones; in studies compared against another copy, an unresolved V gene accounts for under half, and the cause of the remainder is not known. The sample table contains approximately 170,000 clones; only one count was recorded for just over 90% of them. Approximately 4% of the sample belongs to the ten largest clones.

The receptor's source is a woman aged 55-69 years in good health. Sequenced: blood. The chain is assembled from TRBV7-2 and TRBJ2-5; the D gene is perhaps TRBD1, on 5 matching bases. The sequence in DNA is TGTGCCAGCAAGGTGTGGGGCTTAGAGACCCAGTACTTC. Its protein is CASKVWGLETQYF.